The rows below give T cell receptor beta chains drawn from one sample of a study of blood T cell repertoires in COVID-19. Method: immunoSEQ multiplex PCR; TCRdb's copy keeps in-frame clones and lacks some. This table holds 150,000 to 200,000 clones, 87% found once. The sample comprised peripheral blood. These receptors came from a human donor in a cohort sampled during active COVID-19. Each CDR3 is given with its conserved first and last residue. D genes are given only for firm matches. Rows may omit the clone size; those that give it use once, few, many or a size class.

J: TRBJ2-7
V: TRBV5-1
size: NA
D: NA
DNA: TGCGCCAGCTCCTTTCTGGAGGGCCCTTACGAGCAGTACTTC
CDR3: CASSFLEGPYEQYF

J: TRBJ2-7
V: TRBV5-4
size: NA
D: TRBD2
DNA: TGTGCCAGCAGCTCTGCGCCGCGGCTAGCGGTGACCCACTTC
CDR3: CASSSAPRLAVTHF

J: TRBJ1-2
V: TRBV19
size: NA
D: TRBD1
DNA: TGTGCCAGTAGTATGGGACAGAAGGATGGCTACACCTTC
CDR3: CASSMGQKDGYTF

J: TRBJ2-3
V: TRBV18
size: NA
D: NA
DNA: TGTGCCAGCTCACCGGGACTTGGCACAGATACGCAGTATTTT
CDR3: CASSPGLGTDTQYF

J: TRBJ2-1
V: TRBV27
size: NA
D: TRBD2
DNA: TGTGCCAGCAGGGTTACTACTAGCGGAGACAATGAGCAGTTCTTC
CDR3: CASRVTTSGDNEQFF

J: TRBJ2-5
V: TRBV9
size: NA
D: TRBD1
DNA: TGTGCCAGCAGCGTATACGACAGGGAAGAGACCCAGTACTTC
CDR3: CASSVYDREETQYF

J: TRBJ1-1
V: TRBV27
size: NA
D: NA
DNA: TGTGCCAGCAGTTCGTCAGATCTGAACACTGAAGCTTTCTTT
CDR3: CASSSSDLNTEAFF

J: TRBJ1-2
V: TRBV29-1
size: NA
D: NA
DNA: TGCAGCGTTGGAGGAGGATCCCTACTTTATGGCTACACCTTC
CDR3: CSVGGGSLLYGYTF

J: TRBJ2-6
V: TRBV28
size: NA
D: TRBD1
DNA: TGTGCCAGCGGCAATCGGGGACAGGGAGCTGGGGCCAACGTCCTGACTTTC
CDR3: CASGNRGQGAGANVLTF

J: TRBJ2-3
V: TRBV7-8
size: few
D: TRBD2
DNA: TGTGCCAGCAGGATCCTAGCGGAGAACACAGATACGCAGTATTTT
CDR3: CASRILAENTDTQYF

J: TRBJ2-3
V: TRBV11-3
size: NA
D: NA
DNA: TGTGCCAGCAGGAGGAGCCATCACGCCGATACGCAGTATTTT
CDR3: CASRRSHHADTQYF

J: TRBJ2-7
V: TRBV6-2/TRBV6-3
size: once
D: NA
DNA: TGTGCCAGCAGTTACTCGTGGAGGGCTGCCTCCTACGAGCAGTACTTC
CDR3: CASSYSWRAASYEQYF

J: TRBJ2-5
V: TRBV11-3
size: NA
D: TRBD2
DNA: TGTGCCAGCAGTCCAGGACTAGCGGGAAGGGAGACCCAGTACTTC
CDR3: CASSPGLAGRETQYF

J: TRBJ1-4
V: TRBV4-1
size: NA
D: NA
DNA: TGCGCCAGCAGCCAGGGGAGTATTCTTCAAGTCGCAACTAATGAAAAACTGTTTTTT
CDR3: CASSQGSILQVATNEKLFF

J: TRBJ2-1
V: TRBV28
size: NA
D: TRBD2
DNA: TGTGCCAGCAGCCGGACTAGCGGGAGTGTTGAGCAGTTCTTC
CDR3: CASSRTSGSVEQFF

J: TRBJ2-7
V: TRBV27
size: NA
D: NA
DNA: TGTGCCAGCAGGGCCGCCAGCTCCTACGAGCAGTACTTC
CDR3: CASRAASSYEQYF

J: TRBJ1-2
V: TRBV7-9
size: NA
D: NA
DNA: TGTGCCAGCAGCCCGGACAAGAGCTACACCTTC
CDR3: CASSPDKSYTF

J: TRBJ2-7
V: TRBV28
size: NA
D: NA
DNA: TGTGCCAGCAGTTTGGAGGGGGGGCCGGGACGGAGCTACGAGCAGTACTTC
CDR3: CASSLEGGPGRSYEQYF

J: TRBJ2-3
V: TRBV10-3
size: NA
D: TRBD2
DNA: TGTGCCATCAGGAGGGGACTAGCGGGAGGAGATACGCAGTATTTT
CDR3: CAIRRGLAGGDTQYF

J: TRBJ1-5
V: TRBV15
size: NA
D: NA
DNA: TGTGCCACCAGCCCCCGACAGCTCAATCAGCCCCAGCATTTT
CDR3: CATSPRQLNQPQHF

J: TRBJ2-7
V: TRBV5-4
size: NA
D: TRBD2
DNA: TGTGCCAGCAGCTTAAGGGCTAGCGGGAACCTATACGAGCAGTACTTC
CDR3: CASSLRASGNLYEQYF

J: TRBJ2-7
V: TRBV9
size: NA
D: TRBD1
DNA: TGTGCCAGCAGCGTAGGGACAGGGCCCGAGCAGTACTTC
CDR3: CASSVGTGPEQYF

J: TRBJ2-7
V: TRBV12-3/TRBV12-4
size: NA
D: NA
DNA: TGTGCCAGCAGCAGGGGTCCATACGAGCAGTACTTC
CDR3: CASSRGPYEQYF

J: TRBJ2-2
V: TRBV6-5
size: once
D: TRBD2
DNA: TGTGCCAGCAGTTACACCGCGGGAGGGGGGACCGGGGAGCTGTTTTTT
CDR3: CASSYTAGGGTGELFF

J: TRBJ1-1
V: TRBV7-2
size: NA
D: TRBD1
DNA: TGTGCCAGCAGCTTAGCGCAGGGGGCAATCATGAACACTGAAGCTTTCTTT
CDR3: CASSLAQGAIMNTEAFF

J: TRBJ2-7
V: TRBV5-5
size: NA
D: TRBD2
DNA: TGTGCCAGCAGCCAGGGGGCTAGCGGGAGGCTGTCCTACGAGCAGTACTTC
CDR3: CASSQGASGRLSYEQYF

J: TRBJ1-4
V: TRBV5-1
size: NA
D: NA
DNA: TGCGCCAGCAGGCAGGGAACGACTAATGAAAAACTGTTTTTT
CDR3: CASRQGTTNEKLFF

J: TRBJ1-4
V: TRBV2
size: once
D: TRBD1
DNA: TGTGCCAGCAGTGTAAGGTTTGGGGACAGGGATGAAAAACTGTTTTTT
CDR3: CASSVRFGDRDEKLFF

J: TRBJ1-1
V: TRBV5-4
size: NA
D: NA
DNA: TGTGCCAGCACCCCCCGGCAGGGGTCGAACACTGAAGCTTTCTTT
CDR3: CASTPRQGSNTEAFF

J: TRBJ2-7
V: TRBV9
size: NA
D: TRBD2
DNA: TGTGCCAGCAGCGTGGGCCTAGCGGGAGGACCCTACGAGCAGTACTTC
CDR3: CASSVGLAGGPYEQYF

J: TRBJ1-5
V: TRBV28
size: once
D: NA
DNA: TGTGCCAGCAGTTATTCGGGGGGCGGCTTCAATCAGCCCCAGCATTTT
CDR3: CASSYSGGGFNQPQHF

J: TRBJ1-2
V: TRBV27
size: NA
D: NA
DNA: TGTGCCAGCAGTTTAAGTTACCAGGGCAGGGGTTCAAGGGACTATGGCTACACCTTC
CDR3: CASSLSYQGRGSRDYGYTF

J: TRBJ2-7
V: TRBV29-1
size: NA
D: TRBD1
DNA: TGCAGCGTTGCTCCGACAGGGGGCAGCGACGAGCAGTACTTC
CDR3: CSVAPTGGSDEQYF

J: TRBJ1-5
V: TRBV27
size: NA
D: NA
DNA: TGTGCCAGCAGTTTCAGGGTAAATCAGCCCCAGCATTTT
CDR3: CASSFRVNQPQHF

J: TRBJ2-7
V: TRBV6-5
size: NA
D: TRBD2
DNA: TGTGCCAGCAGTTATCAGCTAGCGGGAGGGCCGGGGGAGCAGTACTTC
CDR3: CASSYQLAGGPGEQYF

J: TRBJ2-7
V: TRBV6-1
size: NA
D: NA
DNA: TGTGCCAGCAGTGAGACAGTCTACGAGCAGTACTTC
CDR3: CASSETVYEQYF

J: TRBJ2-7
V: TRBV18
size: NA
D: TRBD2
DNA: TGTGCCAGCTCGCGGGCTGATGGACTAGCTTACGAGCAGTACTTC
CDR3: CASSRADGLAYEQYF

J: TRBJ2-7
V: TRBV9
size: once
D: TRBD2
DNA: TGTGCCAGCAGCGAAACTAGCGGCAGCTCCTACGAGCAGTACTTC
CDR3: CASSETSGSSYEQYF

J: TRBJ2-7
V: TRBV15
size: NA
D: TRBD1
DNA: TGTGCCACCAGCGCCTCGGACAGGCCGCGCGAGCAGTACTTC
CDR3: CATSASDRPREQYF

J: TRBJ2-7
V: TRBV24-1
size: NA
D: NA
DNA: TGTGCCACCAGTGATGGCAGGGTTGGCGAGCAGTACTTC
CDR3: CATSDGRVGEQYF

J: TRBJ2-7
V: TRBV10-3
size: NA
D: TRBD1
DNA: TGTGCCATCGGATCCGGGACAGGGATCTACGAGCAGTACTTC
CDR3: CAIGSGTGIYEQYF

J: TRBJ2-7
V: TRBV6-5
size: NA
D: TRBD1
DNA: TGTGCCAGCAAAGTCGGGACAGGGGCTCTGGAGCAGTACTTC
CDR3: CASKVGTGALEQYF

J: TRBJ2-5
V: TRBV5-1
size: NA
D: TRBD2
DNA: TGCGCCAGCAGCGCTACAGGACTGGGAGGGGAGACCCAGTACTTC
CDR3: CASSATGLGGETQYF

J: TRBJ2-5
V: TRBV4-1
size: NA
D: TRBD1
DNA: TGCGCCAGCAGCCAGTACGGACAGGGCACCCAAGAGACCCAGTACTTC
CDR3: CASSQYGQGTQETQYF

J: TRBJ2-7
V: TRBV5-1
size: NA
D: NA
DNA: TGCGCCAGCAGCGCCGGGGGTCGGGACGAGCAGTACTTC
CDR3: CASSAGGRDEQYF

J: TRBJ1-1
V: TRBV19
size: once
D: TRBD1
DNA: TGTGCCAGTAAGGGGGCAAGAGGGATGAACACTGAAGCTTTCTTT
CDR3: CASKGARGMNTEAFF

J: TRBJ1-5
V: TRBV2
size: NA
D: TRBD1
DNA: TGTGCCAGCATGGACAGGGGGTTTTATCAGCCCCAGCATTTT
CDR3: CASMDRGFYQPQHF

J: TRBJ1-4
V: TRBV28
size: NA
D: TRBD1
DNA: TGTGCCAGCAGTTCCGGACAGGGCGGGGGTGAAAAACTGTTTTTT
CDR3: CASSSGQGGGEKLFF

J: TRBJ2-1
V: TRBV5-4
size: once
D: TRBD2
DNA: TGTGCCAGCAGCCGGAGGCTAGCGGGAGGGAGCTCCTACAATGAGCAGTTCTTC
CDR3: CASSRRLAGGSSYNEQFF

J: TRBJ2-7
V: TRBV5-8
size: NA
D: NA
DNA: TGTGCCAGCAGCTTGGAAGGGCCCAGGGCCTACGAGCAGTACTTC
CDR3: CASSLEGPRAYEQYF

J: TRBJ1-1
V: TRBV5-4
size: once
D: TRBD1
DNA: TGTGCCAGCAGCGAAGACAGGGTACGAACTGAAGCTTTCTTT
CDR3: CASSEDRVRTEAFF

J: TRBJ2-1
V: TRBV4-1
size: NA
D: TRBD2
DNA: TGCGCCAGCAGCCAAGTCCCCTTGCCTTGGCGGGAGGCAAGTGAGCAGTTCTTC
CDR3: CASSQVPLPWREASEQFF

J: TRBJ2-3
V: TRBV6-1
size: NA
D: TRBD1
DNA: TGTGCCAGCAGGGAAGGGGCGGGACAGGGTTTTCGGGCAGATACGCAGTATTTT
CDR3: CASREGAGQGFRADTQYF

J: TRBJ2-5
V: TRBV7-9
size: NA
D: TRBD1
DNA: TGTGCCAGCAGCCGAGCAAGTCCCGGGACAGGTCTGAGGTTAGAGACCCAGTACTTC
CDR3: CASSRASPGTGLRLETQYF